The 26 T cell receptor beta chains presented below share a single source sample, sequenced in a study of OX40 agonist ivuxolimab in advanced cancers. Clones were sequenced by immunoSEQ multiplex PCR, and TCRdb holds only the in-frame ones, with some missing. Of about 69,000 clones in the sample, approximately 92% are singletons; the top ten hold more than 5.5%. Sequencing used CD4+ or CD8+ T cells sorted from blood, obtained in a trial of the OX40 agonist ivuxolimab. All receptors come from an adult with an advanced solid tumor such as melanoma, head and neck, liver or kidney cancer.

The chain links TRBV7-8 to TRBJ1-1; D may be TRBD1 (5 bases). The CDR3 extends over 12 amino acids. Per the germline V gene, CDR1 is SGHVS and CDR2 is FQNEAQ. The ends were cut back, 5 bases at V and 4 bases at J, with 8 bases in the middle. CDR3 residues: CASSPQGTEAFF. The CDR3 DNA is TGTGCCAGCAGCCCTCAGGGCACTGAAGCTTTCTTT.

The chain joins TRBV6-6 to TRBJ2-1; weak D call: TRBD1 (6 bases). CDR3 size: 16 residues. Germline CDR1 and CDR2: MNHNY and SVGAGI (reference sequence). Trimming pared 4 bases from V and 5 bases from J, leaving 18 bases between. The CDR3 spells CASSSRTAGWNNEQFF. CDR3 coding DNA: TGTGCCAGCAGTTCCCGGACAGCTGGTTGGAACAATGAGCAGTTCTTC.

The V gene is TRBV4-3, the J gene TRBJ1-6, with D perhaps matching TRBD1 (5 bases). Trimming took 0 bases from V and 14 from J, leaving 17 bases between them. CDR1 is LGHNA and CDR2 is YSLEER in the germline V gene. This CDR3 is built from 15 residues. The CDR3 here is CASSQDQGLKSTLHF. The CDR3 region has the DNA TGCGCCAGCAGCCAAGATCAGGGCCTAAAGAGTACCCTCCACTTT.

This clone was observed a handful of times. The chain uses TRBV29-1 and TRBJ2-1, with D possibly called TRBD1 or TRBD2 (6 bases each). Trimming took 7 bases from V and 7 from J, leaving 11 bases between them. Germline CDR1 reads SQVTM; CDR2 reads ANQGSEA. This CDR3 region has 11 residues. CDR3 sequence reads: CSAGAENEQFF. Written as DNA, the CDR3 is TGCAGCGCGGGGGCGGAAAATGAGCAGTTCTTC.

V is TRBV9 and J is TRBJ2-2, with a possible D match to TRBD2 (6 bases). The CDR3 has 20 residues. Trimming removed 3 bases from V and 4 bases from J, with 28 bases in between. Per the germline V gene, CDR1 is SGDLS and CDR2 is YYNGEE. The CDR3 loop reads CASSGGGPISGTPPTGELFF. The CDR3 DNA sequence: TGTGCCAGCAGCGGAGGAGGGCCGATAAGTGGGACCCCCCCCACCGGGGAGCTGTTTTTT.

This rearrangement joins TRBV4-3 to TRBJ2-1, with TRBD2 matching over 9 bases. The CDR3 has 16 amino acids. V lost 4 bases to trimming and J lost 2 bases; unmatched junction nucleotides: 6. Germline loops: CDR1 LGHNA, CDR2 YSLEER. The CDR3 loop reads CASSPIAGAPYNEQFF. CDR3 nucleotides: TGCGCCAGCAGCCCAATAGCGGGAGCGCCCTACAATGAGCAGTTCTTC.

V and J are TRBV7-9 and TRBJ2-7; a possible D gene is TRBD1 (6 bases). Germline V gene data show CDR1 as SEHNR and CDR2 as FQNEAQ (reference sequence). The germline V and J ends were trimmed by 5 bases and 7 bases, with 24 bases remaining between them. CDR3 size: 16 residues. The DNA for the CDR3 is TGTGCCAGCAGCGCGACTTCCGGGACACAAGTTCGGGAGCAGTACTTC. This encodes CASSATSGTQVREQYF. Full variable domain (remainder filled in from reference TRBV7-9 and TRBJ2-7): DTGVSQNPRHKITKRGQNVTFRCDPISEHNRLYWYRQTLGQGPEFLTYFQNEAQLEKSRLLSDRFSAERPKGSFSTLEIQRTEQGDSAMYLCASSATSGTQVREQYFGPGTRLTVT.

The J gene is TRBJ2-3, the V gene TRBV5-1; D could derive from TRBD1 or TRBD2 (5 bases each). The CDR3 loop spans 17 amino acids. CDR1 SGHRS and CDR2 YFSETQ come from the germline V gene. Trimming cost V 4 bases and J 3 bases, with 21 bases left between them. The CDR3, as DNA: TGCGCCAGCAGCCAGATGGGGACGACCGATCCGACAGATACGCAGTATTTT. Protein: CASSQMGTTDPTDTQYF.

The chain combines TRBV9 with TRBJ1-1; 12 nucleotides line up with TRBD1. The V gene end was trimmed by 0 bases and the J gene end by 7 bases; junction bases not matched to a gene: 10. The CDR3 is 17 residues long. The germline V gene encodes CDR1 SGDLS and CDR2 YYNGEE. The CDR3 region is CASSVVPRDRGRGEAFF. The CDR3 nucleotides read TGTGCCAGCAGCGTAGTCCCGAGGGACAGGGGGCGAGGTGAAGCTTTCTTT.

The chain joins TRBV7-9 to TRBJ2-5, with 11 bases identical to TRBD1. The J call may be incorrect, as the DNA end agrees better with TRBJ2-7. Germline V gene lookup returns CDR1 SEHNR and CDR2 FQNEAQ (reference sequence). The CDR3 loop spans 14 amino acids. This chain's CDR3 is CASSFGTGGDEQYF. CDR3 DNA: TGTGCCAGCAGCTTTGGGACAGGGGGGGACGAGCAGTACTTC.

The chain links TRBV2 to TRBJ1-2; 7 nucleotides line up with TRBD1. J gave up 4 bases and V 6 bases, and 11 bases lay outside the gene matches. The CDR3 totals 15 residues. Germline V CDR1 and CDR2: SNHLY, FYNNEI. CDR3 region: CASRIRGGQPYGYTF. Written as DNA, the CDR3 is TGTGCCAGCAGGATACGCGGGGGACAGCCCTATGGCTACACCTTC. The entire variable domain, with the rest obtained from reference TRBV2 and TRBJ1-2, is as follows: EPEVTQTPSHQVTQMGQEVILRCVPISNHLYFYWYRQILGQKVEFLVSFYNNEISEKSEIFDDQFSVERPDGSNFTLKIRSTKLEDSAMYFCASRIRGGQPYGYTFGSGTRLTVV.

This clone has more than one count but fewer than ten. The sample has other DNA sequences that encode this CDR3 too. V usage is TRBV27 and J usage is TRBJ1-1; tentative D call: TRBD1 (5 bases). With 4 bases removed from V and 3 bases from J, the gap between germline ends came to 12 bases. In germline, CDR1 is MNHEY, CDR2 SMNVEV (reference sequence). The CDR3 runs to 14 residues. Here the CDR3 DNA reads TGTGCCAGCAGTTGGAGGGAAGGGGACACTGAAGCTTTCTTT. Protein: CASSWREGDTEAFF.

This clone appeared once. The chain combines TRBV19 with TRBJ2-2; unclear D gene. The CDR3 loop spans 14 amino acids. Trimming removed 8 bases from V and 0 bases from J, with 10 bases in between. Germline CDR1 LNHDA, CDR2 SQIVND (reference sequence). The CDR3 sequence: CASLEASNTGELFF. CDR3 bases: TGTGCCAGTCTAGAGGCCTCGAACACCGGGGAGCTGTTTTTT.

This clone was observed a few times. The V gene is TRBV30, the J gene TRBJ2-7; D unresolved. The CDR3 covers 12 residues. Germline values: CDR1 GTSNPN, CDR2 SVGIG (reference sequence). V was trimmed by 1 base and J by 4 bases, leaving 8 bases between them. CDR3 residues: CAWSARGYEQYF. The CDR3 DNA reads as TGTGCCTGGAGTGCCCGTGGGTACGAGCAGTACTTC.

The CDR3 reads CATSRTALFGYTF. CDR3 nucleotide sequence: TGTGCCACCAGCAGGACAGCGCTGTTTGGCTACACCTTC. The rearrangement links TRBV15 to TRBJ1-2; TRBD1 might be the D (5 bases). The V gene's germline CDR1 is LNHNV and CDR2 YYDKDF (reference sequence). V lost 3 bases and J lost 7, with 12 bases in between. This CDR3 has 13 residues.

As DNA, the CDR3 is TGTGCCAGCAGTGAACGACAGGGGATTAGCTACGAGCAGTACTTC. Its protein product is CASSERQGISYEQYF. The chain carries TRBV27 and TRBJ2-7, with 8 bases that match TRBD1. The CDR3 is made up of 15 amino acids. Germline CDR1 is MNHEY and CDR2 is SMNVEV (reference sequence). The ends lost 5 bases at V and 3 bases at J; junction bases unmatched: 9.

The genes are TRBV5-1 and TRBJ2-2; a possible D gene is TRBD1 (6 bases). Trimming removed 4 bases from V and 2 bases from J, with 12 bases in between. The germline CDR1 and CDR2 sequences are SGHRS and YFSETQ. CDR3 length equals 15 residues. DNA for the CDR3: TGCGCCAGCAGCCCCTGGACAGATAACACCGGGGAGCTGTTTTTT. It specifies CASSPWTDNTGELFF.

The sample holds a few counts of this clone. The V and J genes are TRBV25-1 and TRBJ1-4; TRBD1 is a possible D gene (5 bases). The germline V gene encodes CDR1 MGHDK and CDR2 SYGVNS. The CDR3 consists of 16 residues. Trimming pared 3 bases from V and 4 bases from J, leaving 15 bases between. This CDR3 is CASSEAIQGVNEKLFF. CDR3 DNA sequence: TGTGCCAGCAGTGAGGCAATCCAGGGAGTTAATGAAAAACTGTTTTTT.

This chain links TRBV27 with TRBJ2-1; D is unresolved. The CDR3 has 16 amino acids. Germline-derived CDR1 and CDR2 are MNHEY and SMNVEV (reference sequence). V lost 0 bases, J lost 0 bases, and 9 bases lay in between. CDR3 amino acids: CASSLSPETSYNEQFF. In DNA, the CDR3 is TGTGCCAGCAGTTTATCACCAGAGACCTCCTACAATGAGCAGTTCTTC.

J is TRBJ2-5 and V is TRBV6-6; D is perhaps TRBD1 or TRBD2 (5 bases each). Germline CDR1 reads MNHNY; CDR2 reads SVGAGI (reference sequence). The germline V and J ends were trimmed by 2 bases and 4 bases, with 11 bases remaining between them. The CDR3 sequence is 14 residues long. Here the CDR3 DNA reads TGTGCCAGCAGTTACACCGGGACCCTAGAGACCCAGTACTTC. Translated, it gives CASSYTGTLETQYF.

V gene TRBV27 combines with J gene TRBJ2-1; 10 bases line up with TRBD2. The germline CDR1 and CDR2 sequences are MNHEY and SMNVEV (reference sequence). Trimming cost V 2 bases and J 4 bases; bases outside gene matches: 2. This CDR3 has 15 amino acids. CDR3 sequence: CASSLLAGDYNEQFF. The DNA for the CDR3 is TGTGCCAGCAGTTTACTAGCGGGAGATTACAATGAGCAGTTCTTC.

CDR3 loop: CASSQGMNTEAFF. CDR3 bases: TGCGCCAGCAGCCAAGGAATGAACACTGAAGCTTTCTTT. V is TRBV4-3 and J is TRBJ1-1; D gene ambiguous. Trimming left V 1 base short and J 0 bases short, with 3 bases between. Per the germline V gene, CDR1 is LGHNA and CDR2 is YSLEER. CDR3 length: 13 amino acids.

This clone was detected only a few times. The genes are TRBV2 and TRBJ1-1; D remains ambiguous. Trimming removed 6 bases at V and 1 base at J, with 9 bases between. CDR1 and CDR2 (germline): SNHLY, FYNNEI. The CDR3 length is 13 residues. CDR3 sequence: CASRGSSNTEAFF. For the CDR3, the DNA is TGTGCCAGCAGGGGCAGCTCGAACACTGAAGCTTTCTTT.

The chain has TRBV6-6 and TRBJ1-2; no firm D call. The CDR3 covers 14 residues. The germline gives CDR1 MNHNY, CDR2 SVGAGI (reference sequence). Trimming shortened V by 2 bases and J by 2 bases, and 9 bases separated the two germline ends. The CDR3 loop reads CASSYLSENYGYTF. CDR3 coding DNA: TGTGCCAGCAGTTACCTCTCGGAGAACTATGGCTACACCTTC.

The chain combines TRBV30 with TRBJ2-3, with D tentatively TRBD1 (5 bases). The CDR3 has 17 amino acids. Germline CDR1 GTSNPN, CDR2 SVGIG (reference sequence). V was trimmed by 0 bases and J by 3 bases, leaving 19 bases between them. CDR3 sequence reads: CAWSVTMSHRRTDTQYF. CDR3 in DNA: TGTGCCTGGAGTGTTACCATGTCCCACAGGAGAACAGATACGCAGTATTTT.

The chain employs TRBV9 and TRBJ1-1; D not certain. The germline CDR1 and CDR2 sequences are SGDLS and YYNGEE. The CDR3 covers 13 residues. Trimming pared 3 bases from V and 0 bases from J, leaving 6 bases between. The CDR3 DNA follows: TGTGCCAGCAGCGCCTTGGTGAACACTGAAGCTTTCTTT. Its translation: CASSALVNTEAFF.